The source of this TCR beta chain is a study of CD8 T cells in ankylosing spondylitis (dated by TCRdb to about 2017). Study-level background: T cell receptor beta repertoires were profiled in healthy donors and ankylosing spondylitis patients so that disease-linked TCR variants could be found. The full study cohort was made up of 20 to 25 ankylosing spondylitis patients and 108 healthy donors. Samples of peripheral blood were taken, and for ankylosing spondylitis patients, synovial fluid was collected as well.

Summary of the overall study and its limitations: Blood from ankylosing spondylitis patients appeared to be characterized by a TCR beta motif made up of several highly homologous amino acid variants. A CD8+ phenotype was shown by the disease-linked clones, which were found at relatively low frequencies in peripheral blood. Some motif variants were previously reported in synovial fluid and blood of reactive arthritis patients, suggesting common disease-initiation mechanisms. According to the report, matched synovial fluid samples from ankylosing spondylitis patients were significantly enriched for the disease-linked clones.

The trim is 3 bases for V and 6 bases for J, with a gap of 9 bases between the germline ends. From the cysteine through the phenylalanine, the CDR3 covers 13 amino acids. Just CDR3 DNA is preserved here, 39 bases in frame from base 1. The germline V gene gives CDR1 as KGHDR and CDR2 as SFDVKD. Note on this clonotype: Its antigen has not been determined. The input lacks base qualities; no much larger clone sits a single base away.

The listed sequencing device is Illumina HiSeq 2500. Quantitative 5'-RACE with molecular barcodes was the method used to prepare the TCR beta libraries. Per the source publication's procedure: A new computational method, built on a probabilistic model of VDJ rearrangement, was used to identify disease-linked TCR variants. TCRdb trimmed public reads at Q25 via fastp, called clones via MiXCR and kept in-frame beta chains. All rows with the same CDR3 protein become a single entry with the most common DNA and genes. The V and J calls and clone size are TCRdb's, not the authors'. In this sample the table shows over 700,000 distinct CDR3 sequences, around a fifth of which occur a single time. 15% to 20% of the sample goes to the ten largest clones.

The TCR originated in a male donor with ankylosing spondylitis. The V gene is TRBV24-1 and the J gene is TRBJ2-3; confidence is insufficient to name the D gene. The sequencing input was blood, either unsorted or a sorted T cell fraction (not recorded which). This receptor has the CDR3 CATSDPLADTQYF. The nucleotides are TGTGCCACCAGTGATCCCCTGGCCGATACGCAGTATTTT.